This T cell receptor beta chain came from a study of post-analysis software for immune sequencing data. TCR beta cDNA libraries had unique molecular identifiers. TCRdb called the PCR reads again in MiXCR, with one record for every CDR3 protein. This table has over 150,000 distinct CDR3 sequences, 35% to 40% appearing once. A remark on this clonotype: No antigen is known for it.

The CDR3 has 15 amino acids. The ends lost 3 bases at V and 5 bases at J; junction bases unmatched: 6. Germline V CDR1 and CDR2: LGHDT, YNNKEL (reference sequence). Study outcomes and limitations: When compared against controls, multiple sclerosis patients showed significantly lower normalized Chao1 diversity.

This clonotype was obtained from a girl between 5 and 17 years old with multiple sclerosis. The chain uses TRBV3-1 and TRBJ2-1, with TRBD2 identical over 8 bases. The input for sequencing was blood, taken after autologous hematopoietic stem cell transplantation. This CDR3 reads CASSHSGKLHNEQFF. CDR3 in DNA: TGTGCCAGCAGCCATAGCGGGAAGCTGCACAATGAGCAGTTCTTC.